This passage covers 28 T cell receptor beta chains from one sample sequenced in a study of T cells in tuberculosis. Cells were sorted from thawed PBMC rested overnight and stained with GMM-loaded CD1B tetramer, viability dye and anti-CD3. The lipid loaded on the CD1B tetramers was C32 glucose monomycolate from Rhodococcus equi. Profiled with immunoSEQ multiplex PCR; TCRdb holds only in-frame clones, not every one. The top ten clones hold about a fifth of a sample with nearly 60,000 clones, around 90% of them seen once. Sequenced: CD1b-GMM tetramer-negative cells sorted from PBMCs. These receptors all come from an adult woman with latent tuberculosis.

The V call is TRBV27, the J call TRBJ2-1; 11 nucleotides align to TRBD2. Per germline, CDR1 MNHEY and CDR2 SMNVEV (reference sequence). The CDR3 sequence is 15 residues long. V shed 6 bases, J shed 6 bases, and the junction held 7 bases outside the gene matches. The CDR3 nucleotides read TGTGCCAGCAGCGGTATAGCGGGGGGGCCCAATGAGCAGTTCTTC. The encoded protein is CASSGIAGGPNEQFF.

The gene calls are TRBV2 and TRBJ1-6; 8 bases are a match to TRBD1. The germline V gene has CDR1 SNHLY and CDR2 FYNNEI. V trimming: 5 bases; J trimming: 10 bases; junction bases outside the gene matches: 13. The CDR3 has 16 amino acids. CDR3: CASSYSGTGRVSPLHF. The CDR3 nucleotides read TGTGCCAGCAGTTATTCCGGGACAGGTCGGGTCTCACCCCTCCACTTT.

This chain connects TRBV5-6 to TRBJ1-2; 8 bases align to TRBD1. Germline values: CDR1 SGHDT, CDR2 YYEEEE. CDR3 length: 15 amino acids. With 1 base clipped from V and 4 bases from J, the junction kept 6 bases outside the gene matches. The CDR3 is CASSLFTGGFYGYTF. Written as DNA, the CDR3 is TGTGCCAGCAGCTTGTTCACAGGGGGGTTCTATGGCTACACCTTC.

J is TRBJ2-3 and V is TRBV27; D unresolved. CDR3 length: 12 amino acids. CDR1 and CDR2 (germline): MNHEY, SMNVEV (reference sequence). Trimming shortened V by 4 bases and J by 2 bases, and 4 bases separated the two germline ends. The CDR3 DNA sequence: TGTGCCAGCAGTTCCTACACAGATACGCAGTATTTT. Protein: CASSSYTDTQYF.

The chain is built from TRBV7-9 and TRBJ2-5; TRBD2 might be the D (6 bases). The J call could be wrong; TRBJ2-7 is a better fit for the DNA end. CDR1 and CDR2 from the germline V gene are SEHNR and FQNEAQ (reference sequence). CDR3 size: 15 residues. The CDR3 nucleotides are TGTGCCAGCAGCCACGGAGGAGGGAGCTCCTACGAGCAGTACTTC. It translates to CASSHGGGSSYEQYF.

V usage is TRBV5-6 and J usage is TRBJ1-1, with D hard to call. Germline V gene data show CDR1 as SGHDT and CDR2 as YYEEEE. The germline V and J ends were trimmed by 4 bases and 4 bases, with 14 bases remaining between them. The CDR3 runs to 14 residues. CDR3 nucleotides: TGTGCCAGCAGCCGCGGAGCCGGTGGCACTGAAGCTTTCTTT. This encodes CASSRGAGGTEAFF.

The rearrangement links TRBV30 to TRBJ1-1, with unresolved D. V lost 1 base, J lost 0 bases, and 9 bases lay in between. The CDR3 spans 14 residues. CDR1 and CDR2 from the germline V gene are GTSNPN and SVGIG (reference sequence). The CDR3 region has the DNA TGTGCCTGGAGTGCGGGGATTCTGAACACTGAAGCTTTCTTT. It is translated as CAWSAGILNTEAFF.

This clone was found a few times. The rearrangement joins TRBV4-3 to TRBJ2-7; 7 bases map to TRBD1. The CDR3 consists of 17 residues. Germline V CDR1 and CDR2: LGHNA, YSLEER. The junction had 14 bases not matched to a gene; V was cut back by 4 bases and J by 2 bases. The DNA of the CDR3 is TGCGCCAGCAGCCTTCGAGGTGAGGGGGCAATAGCCTACGAGCAGTACTTC. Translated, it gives CASSLRGEGAIAYEQYF.

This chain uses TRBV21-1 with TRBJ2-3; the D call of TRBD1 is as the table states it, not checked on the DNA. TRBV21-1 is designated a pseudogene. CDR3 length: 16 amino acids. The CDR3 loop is CASSENRDRFTDTQYF. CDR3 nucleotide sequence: TGTGCCAGCAGCGAAAATCGGGACAGGTTTACAGATACGCAGTATTTT.

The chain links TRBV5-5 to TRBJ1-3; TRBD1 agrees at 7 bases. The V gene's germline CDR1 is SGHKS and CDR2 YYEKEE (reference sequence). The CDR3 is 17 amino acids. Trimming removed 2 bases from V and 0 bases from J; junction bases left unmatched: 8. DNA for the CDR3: TGTGCCAGCAGCTTACGGCTGGGACAGATCTCTGGAAACACCATATATTTT. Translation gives CASSLRLGQISGNTIYF.

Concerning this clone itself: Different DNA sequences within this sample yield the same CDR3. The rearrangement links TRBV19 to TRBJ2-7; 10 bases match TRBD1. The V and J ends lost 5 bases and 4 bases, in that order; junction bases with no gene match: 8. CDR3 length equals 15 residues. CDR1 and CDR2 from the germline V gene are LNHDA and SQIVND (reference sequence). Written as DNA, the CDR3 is TGTGCCAGTAGTTTGCCAGGACAGGGGGTGTACGAGCAGTACTTC. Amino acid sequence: CASSLPGQGVYEQYF.

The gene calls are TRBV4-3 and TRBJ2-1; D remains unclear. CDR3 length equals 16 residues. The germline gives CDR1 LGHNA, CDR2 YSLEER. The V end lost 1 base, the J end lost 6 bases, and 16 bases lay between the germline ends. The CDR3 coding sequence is TGCGCCAGCAGCCAAGTGGTCGTACCCTCAGTCAATGAGCAGTTCTTC. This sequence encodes CASSQVVVPSVNEQFF.

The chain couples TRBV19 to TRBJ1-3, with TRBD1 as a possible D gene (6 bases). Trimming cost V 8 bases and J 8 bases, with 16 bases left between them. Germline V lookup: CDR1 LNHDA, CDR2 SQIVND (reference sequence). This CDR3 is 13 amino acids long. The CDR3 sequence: CASREQGPDTIYF. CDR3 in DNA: TGTGCCAGTCGTGAACAGGGCCCCGACACCATATATTTT. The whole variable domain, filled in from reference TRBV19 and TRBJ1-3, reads DGGITQSPKYLFRKEGQNVTLSCEQNLNHDAMYWYRQDPGQGLRLIYYSQIVNDFQKGDIAEGYSVSREKKESFPLTVTSAQKNPTAFYLCASREQGPDTIYFGEGSWLTVV.

CDR3 residues: CASSQTGGRETQYF. CDR3 DNA sequence: TGTGCCAGCAGCCAGACAGGGGGCAGGGAGACCCAGTACTTC. The rearrangement links TRBV5-8 to TRBJ2-5; 10 nucleotides match TRBD1. This CDR3 has 14 residues. The germline CDR1 and CDR2 sequences are SGHTS and YDEGEE. V lost 4 bases to trimming and J lost 5 bases; unmatched junction nucleotides: 5.

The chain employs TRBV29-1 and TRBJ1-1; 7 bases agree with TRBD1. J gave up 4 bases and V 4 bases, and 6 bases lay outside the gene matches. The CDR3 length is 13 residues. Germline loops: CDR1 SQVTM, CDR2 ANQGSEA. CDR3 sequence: CSVVQGDGTEAFF. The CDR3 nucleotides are TGCAGCGTTGTTCAGGGGGACGGCACTGAAGCTTTCTTT.

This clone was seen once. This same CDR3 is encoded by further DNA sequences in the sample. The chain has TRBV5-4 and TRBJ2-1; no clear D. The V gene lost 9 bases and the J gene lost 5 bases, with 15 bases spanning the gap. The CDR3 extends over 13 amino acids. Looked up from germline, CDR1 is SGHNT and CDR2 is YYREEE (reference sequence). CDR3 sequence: CATQLGTNNEQFF. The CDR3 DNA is TGTGCCACCCAGCTTGGAACTAACAATGAGCAGTTCTTC.

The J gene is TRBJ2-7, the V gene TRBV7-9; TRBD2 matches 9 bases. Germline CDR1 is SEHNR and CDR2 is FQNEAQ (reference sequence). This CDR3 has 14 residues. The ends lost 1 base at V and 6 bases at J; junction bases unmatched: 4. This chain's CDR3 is CASSLGREGREQYF. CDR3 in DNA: TGTGCCAGCAGCTTAGGGCGGGAGGGCCGCGAGCAGTACTTC.

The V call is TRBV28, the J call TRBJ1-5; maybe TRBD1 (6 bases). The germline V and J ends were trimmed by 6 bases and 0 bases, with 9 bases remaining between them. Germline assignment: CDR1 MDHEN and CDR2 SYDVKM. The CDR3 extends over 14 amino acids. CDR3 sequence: CASRGGGSNQPQHF. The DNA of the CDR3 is TGTGCCAGCAGGGGAGGGGGTAGCAATCAGCCCCAGCATTTT.

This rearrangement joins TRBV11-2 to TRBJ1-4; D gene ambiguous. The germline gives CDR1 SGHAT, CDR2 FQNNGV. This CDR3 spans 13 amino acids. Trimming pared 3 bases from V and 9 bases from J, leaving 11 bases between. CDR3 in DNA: TGTGCCAGCAGCTTTGCGGGCAGCCAAAAACTGTTTTTT. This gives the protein CASSFAGSQKLFF.

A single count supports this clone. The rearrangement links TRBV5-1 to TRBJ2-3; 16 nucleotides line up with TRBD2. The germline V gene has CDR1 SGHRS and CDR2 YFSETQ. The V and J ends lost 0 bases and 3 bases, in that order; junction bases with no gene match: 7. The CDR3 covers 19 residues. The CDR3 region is CASSLGFGTSGGATDTQYF. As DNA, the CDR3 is TGCGCCAGCAGCTTGGGTTTTGGGACTAGCGGGGGGGCAACAGATACGCAGTATTTT. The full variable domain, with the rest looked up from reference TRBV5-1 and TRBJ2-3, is KAGVTQTPRYLIKTRGQQVTLSCSPISGHRSVSWYQQTPGQGLQFLFEYFSETQRNKGNFPGRFSGRQFSNSRSEMNVSTLELGDSALYLCASSLGFGTSGGATDTQYFGPGTRLTVL.

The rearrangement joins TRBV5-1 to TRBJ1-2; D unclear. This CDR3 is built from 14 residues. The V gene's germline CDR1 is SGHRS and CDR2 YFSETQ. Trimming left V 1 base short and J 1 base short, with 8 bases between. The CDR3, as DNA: TGCGCCAGCAGCTTGCGTCGTTTTAACTATGGCTACACCTTC. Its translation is CASSLRRFNYGYTF.

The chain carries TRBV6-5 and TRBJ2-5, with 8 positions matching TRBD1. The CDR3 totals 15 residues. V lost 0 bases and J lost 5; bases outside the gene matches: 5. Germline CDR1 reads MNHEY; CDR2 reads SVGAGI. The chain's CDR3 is CASSYSAGGVETQYF. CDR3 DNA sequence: TGTGCCAGCAGTTACTCAGCAGGGGGCGTTGAGACCCAGTACTTC.

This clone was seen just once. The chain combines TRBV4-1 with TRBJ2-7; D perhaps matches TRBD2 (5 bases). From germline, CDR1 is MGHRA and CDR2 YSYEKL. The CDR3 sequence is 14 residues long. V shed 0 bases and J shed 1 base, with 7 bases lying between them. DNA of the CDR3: TGCGCCAGCAGCCAAGATCGGGGATCCTACGAGCAGTACTTC. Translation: CASSQDRGSYEQYF.

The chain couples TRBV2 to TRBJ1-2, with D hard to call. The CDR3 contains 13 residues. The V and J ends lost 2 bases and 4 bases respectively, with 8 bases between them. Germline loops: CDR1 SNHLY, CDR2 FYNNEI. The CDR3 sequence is CASSERFIYGYTF. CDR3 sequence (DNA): TGTGCCAGCAGTGAACGGTTTATCTATGGCTACACCTTC.

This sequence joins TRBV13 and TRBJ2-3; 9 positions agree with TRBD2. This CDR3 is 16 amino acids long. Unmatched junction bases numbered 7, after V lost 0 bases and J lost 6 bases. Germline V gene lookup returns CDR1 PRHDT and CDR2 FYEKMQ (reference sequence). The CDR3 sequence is CASSLGSVAGEDTQYF. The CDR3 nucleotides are TGTGCCAGCAGCTTAGGATCGGTAGCGGGGGAGGATACGCAGTATTTT.

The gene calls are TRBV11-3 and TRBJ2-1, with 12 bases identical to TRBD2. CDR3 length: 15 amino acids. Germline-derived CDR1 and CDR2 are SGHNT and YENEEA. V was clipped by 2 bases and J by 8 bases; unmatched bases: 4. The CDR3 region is CASSLRTSGMHEQFF. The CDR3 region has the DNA TGTGCCAGCAGCTTACGGACTAGCGGGATGCATGAGCAGTTCTTC.

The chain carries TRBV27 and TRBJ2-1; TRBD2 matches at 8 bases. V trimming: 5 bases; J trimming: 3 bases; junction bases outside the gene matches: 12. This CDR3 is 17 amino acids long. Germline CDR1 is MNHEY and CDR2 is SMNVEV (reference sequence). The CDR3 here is CASSQNAGTRDYNEQFF. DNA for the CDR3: TGTGCCAGCAGTCAAAACGCCGGGACTAGGGACTACAATGAGCAGTTCTTC.

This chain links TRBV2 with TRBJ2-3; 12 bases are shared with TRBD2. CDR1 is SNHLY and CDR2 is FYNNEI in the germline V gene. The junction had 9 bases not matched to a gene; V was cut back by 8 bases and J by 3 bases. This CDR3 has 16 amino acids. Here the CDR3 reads CASSSGGAIRTDTQYF. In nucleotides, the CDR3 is TGTGCCAGCTCTAGCGGGGGGGCGATAAGGACAGATACGCAGTATTTT.